This TCR beta chain was obtained from a study of cytomegalovirus exposure and HLA in healthy donors. PCR amplification relied on 60 Vbeta primers (plus 13 Jbeta primers). Generated by immunoSEQ multiplex PCR, the TCRdb table keeps only in-frame clones and is missing some. The sample yields some 97,000 clones, roughly 77% seen once. Concerning this clone: The antigen remains unidentified. Other DNA sequences in the sample encode the same CDR3.

The study, taken as a whole, reports: Previously analyzed data showed that most TCR beta V segments were productive at a frequency of about 90% or about 30%.

This CDR3 comprises 13 residues. Trimming removed 3 bases at V and 1 base at J, with 9 bases between. CDR1 is GTSNPN, CDR2 SVGIG, per germline (reference sequence). The TCR was taken from a woman aged 45 to 65 in good health and CMV-seropositive. Specimen: PBMCs. The chain carries TRBV30 and TRBJ1-1, with D possibly matching TRBD1 (6 bases). The CDR3 DNA reads TGTGCCTGGAGCCAGACAGGGAACACTGAAGCTTTCTTT. Amino acid sequence: CAWSQTGNTEAFF. Full variable domain (remainder filled in from reference TRBV30 and TRBJ1-1): SQTIHQWPATLVQPVGSPLSLECTVEGTSNPNLYWYRQAAGRGLQLLFYSVGIGQISSEVPQNLSASRPQDRQFILSSKKLLLSDSGFYLCAWSQTGNTEAFFGQGTRLTVV.